This TCR beta chain was recovered during a study of cytomegalovirus exposure and HLA in healthy donors. Findings and caveats of the study: Further analysis was carried out later, and it showed several of the most significant clusters appearing linked to common viral pathogens.

In regard to this clone: Its antigen is unidentified.

CDR3 length: 15 residues. Germline assignment: CDR1 SGHNT and CDR2 YYREEE (reference sequence). With 4 bases clipped from V and 2 bases from J, the junction kept 3 bases outside the gene matches. These donors, healthy bone marrow donors, were studied. The study ran its PCR with 60 Vbeta and 13 Jbeta primers. Study processing details: An analysis that came later counted 80 million or so unique TCR beta chains, some 11 million shared. Clones were read by immunoSEQ multiplex PCR, and TCRdb kept only the in-frame ones, dropping some. V and J calls and clone size are given by that table; D and trimming were obtained from the DNA. Of over 65,000 clones in the sample, roughly four fifths were seen once.

This clonotype originated in a woman in her thirties in good health and CMV-seropositive. The chain recombines TRBV5-4 with TRBJ1-3; 10 positions match TRBD1. What was sequenced was PBMCs. CDR3 sequence reads: CASSLGTGAGNTIYF. The DNA of the CDR3 is TGTGCCAGCAGCCTCGGGACAGGGGCTGGAAACACCATATATTTT.